The rows below give T cell receptor beta chains drawn from one sample of a study of regulatory T cells in long-lasting Graves disease. TCRdb redid the calling of the multiplex PCR reads with MiXCR, one entry per CDR3 protein. The sample records hundreds of thousands of distinct CDR3 sequences, 16% being singletons. The sample was also reused in another study, on T cells in Graves' hyperthyroidism and ophthalmopathy.

The specimen comprised peripheral blood mononuclear cells (PBMCs), sampled at new diagnosis, from a patient treated with antithyroid drugs. Receptors were obtained from a young woman with Graves disease. Both conserved end residues are part of each CDR3. D genes are given only for firm matches. Clone size is stated in some rows and not others, as once, few, many or a class when expanded.

TRBJ2-1,TRBV18,NA,TRBD1,CASSPGWTGGKNEQFF,TGTGCCAGCTCACCAGGGTGGACAGGGGGCAAAAATGAGCAGTTCTTC
TRBJ2-7,TRBV20-1,NA,TRBD2,CSARGRTSGISYEQYF,TGCAGTGCTAGGGGACGGACTAGCGGGATCTCCTACGAGCAGTACTTC
TRBJ1-1,TRBV28,many,NA,CATRQSLNTEAFF,TGTGCCACCCGACAGAGCTTGAACACTGAAGCTTTCTTT
TRBJ1-1,TRBV18,many,NA,CASSPEGSEAFF,TGTGCCAGCTCACCTGAGGGATCTGAAGCTTTCTTT
TRBJ2-1,TRBV11-1,many,TRBD2,CASSGTISSYNEQFF,TGTGCCAGCAGCGGGACTATCAGCTCCTACAATGAGCAGTTCTTC
TRBJ2-7,TRBV2,NA,TRBD2,CASSSLQGMRLADSYEQYF,TGCGCCAGCAGCTCCCTACAGGGCATGAGACTAGCGGACAGCTACGAGCAGTACTTC
TRBJ1-5,TRBV7-2,NA,TRBD1,CASSPRTGVNQPQHF,TGTGCCAGCAGCCCGAGGACAGGCGTCAATCAGCCCCAGCATTTT
TRBJ1-4,TRBV6-2/TRBV6-3,NA,NA,CASSESGLTPRGTNEKLFF,TGTGCCAGCAGTGAAAGTGGTCTTACCCCCAGAGGAACTAATGAAAAACTGTTTTTT
TRBJ2-1,TRBV6-2/TRBV6-3,NA,TRBD2,CASSYPPGLAFYNEQFF,TGTGCCAGCAGTTACCCCCCGGGACTAGCGTTCTACAATGAGCAGTTCTTC
TRBJ2-5,TRBV20-1,few,TRBD1,CSARKGQGAETQYF,TGCAGTGCTAGGAAGGGACAGGGCGCAGAGACCCAGTACTTC
TRBJ2-7,TRBV2,few,TRBD2,CASIEREGQDEQYF,TGTGCCAGCATCGAGCGGGAGGGCCAAGACGAGCAGTACTTC
TRBJ2-1,TRBV9,NA,NA,CASSDRQVLGNEQFF,TGTGCCAGCAGCGATCGACAGGTCCTCGGCAATGAGCAGTTCTTC
TRBJ2-1,TRBV19,few,TRBD2,CASSSTSGSSYNEQFF,TGTGCCAGTAGTAGTACTAGCGGGAGCTCCTACAATGAGCAGTTCTTC
TRBJ1-3,TRBV6-1,many,NA,CASSEFSDLQSSGNTIYF,TGTGCCAGCAGTGAATTCTCGGACCTCCAAAGCTCTGGAAACACCATATATTTT
TRBJ2-6,TRBV6-2/TRBV6-3,few,NA,CASSYTGRSGANVLTF,TGTGCCAGCAGTTACACAGGCCGCTCTGGGGCCAACGTCCTGACTTTC
TRBJ2-3,TRBV28,few,TRBD2,CASSSIAGATDTQYF,TGTGCCAGCAGTTCGATAGCGGGAGCCACAGATACGCAGTATTTT
TRBJ1-4,TRBV24-1,few,NA,CATSDPRGGFDEKLFF,TGTGCCACCAGTGACCCGAGGGGAGGGTTCGATGAAAAACTGTTTTTT
TRBJ1-4,TRBV5-1,many,NA,CASSLAKALGGSEKLFF,TGCGCCAGCAGCTTGGCCAAAGCCCTCGGGGGCAGCGAAAAACTGTTTTTT
TRBJ2-7,TRBV7-2,few,NA,CASSNEGTYEQYF,TGTGCCAGCAGCAACGAGGGGACCTACGAGCAGTACTTC
TRBJ1-5,TRBV2,many,TRBD1,CASRLTGTSNQPQHF,TGTGCCAGCAGGTTGACAGGGACCAGCAATCAGCCCCAGCATTTT
TRBJ1-2,TRBV6-1,NA,NA,CATFTGRPFNYGYTF,TGTGCCACGTTTACAGGGCGGCCCTTTAACTATGGCTACACCTTC
TRBJ1-1,TRBV6-1,NA,NA,CASSELEGAAEAFF,TGTGCCAGCAGCGAATTGGAGGGAGCCGCTGAAGCTTTCTTT
TRBJ1-5,TRBV7-9,few,NA,CASSLGAANQPQHF,TGTGCCAGCAGCTTAGGGGCCGCCAATCAGCCCCAGCATTTT
TRBJ2-3,TRBV5-1,NA,TRBD1,CASSLTGGFDADTQYF,TGCGCCAGCAGCTTGACAGGGGGATTTGATGCAGATACGCAGTATTTT
TRBJ1-6,TRBV12-3/TRBV12-4,few,NA,CASSFVVGGESPLHF,TGTGCCAGCAGCTTCGTCGTTGGGGGAGAATCACCCCTCCACTTT
TRBJ2-1,TRBV7-2,NA,TRBD2,CASSFIAGARYEQFF,TGTGCCAGCAGCTTTATAGCGGGAGCCCGCTATGAGCAGTTCTTC
TRBJ2-7,TRBV20-1,NA,TRBD1,CSANTGGVSYEQYF,TGCAGTGCAAACACAGGGGGCGTCTCCTACGAGCAGTACTTC
TRBJ2-3,TRBV20-1,many,NA,CSARPASRGDTQYF,TGCAGTGCAAGACCCGCTAGCAGGGGAGATACGCAGTATTTT
TRBJ1-2,TRBV5-1,few,TRBD1,CASSLETGLGRGYTF,TGCGCCAGCAGCTTGGAGACAGGGCTTGGTCGTGGCTACACCTTC